A selection of T cell receptor beta chains follows, all from one sample in a study of T cells expressing NK-cell markers. TCRdb re-called the 5' RACE reads and gives one entry per CDR3 protein, without DNA. This table holds hundreds of thousands of distinct CDR3 sequences. Sequences were obtained from blood T cells: a sorted CD56 or NKG2C T cell subset, CD4+ or CD8+ T cells, or bulk PBMC T cells (not recorded which). The receptors come from a man aged 18 to 70 in good health. CDR3s include the opening cysteine and the closing phenylalanine or tryptophan. The order of the fields is J gene, V gene, CDR3 protein.

TRBJ2-7 | TRBV14 | CASRLTVGYEQYF
TRBJ1-2 | TRBV18 | CASSRGRIGSENYGYTF
TRBJ2-1 | TRBV7-9 | CAGAMSGRDSYNEQFF
TRBJ2-1 | TRBV18 | CASSPLPTSGGVNEQFF
TRBJ1-4 | TRBV5-1 | CASSYELTGNEKLFF
TRBJ2-7 | TRBV6-2/TRBV6-3 | CASSYRTGYEQYF
TRBJ1-2 | TRBV5-1 | CASRSPDGTYGYTF
TRBJ2-7 | TRBV7-9 | CASSVLESEQYF
TRBJ1-4 | TRBV29-1 | CSVTGTAKNEKLFF
TRBJ1-1 | TRBV6-1 | CASRSNRGVNTEAFF
TRBJ1-1 | TRBV7-2 | CASSYDHRGPYEAFF
TRBJ2-5 | TRBV28 | CASRGGGDRETQYF
TRBJ1-4 | TRBV7-9 | CASSVDRGRTNEKLFF
TRBJ2-5 | TRBV7-2 | CASSPGQVQETQYF
TRBJ1-2 | TRBV29-1 | CSVGRGANYGYTF
TRBJ1-1 | TRBV27 | CASRKGDRGRVNTEAFF
TRBJ2-2 | TRBV5-1 | CASSLIVAGPTSGELFF
TRBJ1-2 | TRBV20-1 | CSVTRGPGQGPNYGYTF
TRBJ2-2 | TRBV28 | CASSGHRGLPGELFF
TRBJ2-3 | TRBV20-1 | CSAPNSLVAGKSTDTQYF
TRBJ1-1 | TRBV7-9 | CASRSWRGRNTEAFF
TRBJ2-5 | TRBV12-3/TRBV12-4 | CASSLGQGAMGTQYF
TRBJ2-1 | TRBV5-1 | CASSSEGRLLNEQFF
TRBJ1-2 | TRBV29-1 | CSIRRGAYGYTF
TRBJ2-5 | TRBV24-1 | CATSVHGTSGETQYF
TRBJ2-2 | TRBV7-8 | CASKRTSGGATGELFF
TRBJ2-7 | TRBV5-4 | CASSSPSGGGSPYEQYF
TRBJ2-5 | TRBV6-1 | CASRDTGLAGTQYF
TRBJ1-2 | TRBV7-9 | CASSPLGSQAGYTF
TRBJ1-4 | TRBV23-1 | CASSHGGKEEKLFF
TRBJ2-7 | TRBV20-1 | CSARDYFEGSSYEQYF
TRBJ2-1 | TRBV4-1 | CASSQPGRASYNEQFF
TRBJ2-7 | TRBV5-1 | CASSSLNSSMAYEQYF
TRBJ1-2 | TRBV6-5 | CASSLQGGGYGYTF
TRBJ1-1 | TRBV5-1 | CASSVSKTGGSEAFF
TRBJ2-1 | TRBV5-1 | CASSLVGDSYNEQFF
TRBJ2-1 | TRBV7-8 | CASSLRPTGTAYNEQFF
TRBJ1-6 | TRBV6-1 | CASSQQTGGGSPLHF
TRBJ2-3 | TRBV6-5 | CASSYSREGVKGTQYF
TRBJ2-7 | TRBV10-3 | CAISLAGVSYEQYF
TRBJ2-7 | TRBV7-9 | CASTSAFGGSQNEQYF